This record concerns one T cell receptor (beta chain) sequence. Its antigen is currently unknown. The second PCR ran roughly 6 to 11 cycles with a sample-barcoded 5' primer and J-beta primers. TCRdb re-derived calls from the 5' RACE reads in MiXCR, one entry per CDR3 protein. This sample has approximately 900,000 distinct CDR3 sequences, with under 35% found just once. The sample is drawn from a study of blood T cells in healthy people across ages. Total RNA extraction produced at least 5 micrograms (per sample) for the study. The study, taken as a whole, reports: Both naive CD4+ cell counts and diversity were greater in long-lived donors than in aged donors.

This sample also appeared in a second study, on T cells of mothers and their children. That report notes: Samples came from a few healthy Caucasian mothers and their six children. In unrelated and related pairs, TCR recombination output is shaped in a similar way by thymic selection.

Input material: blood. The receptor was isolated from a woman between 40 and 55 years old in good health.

CDR3 bases: TGCAGTGCTACTAAACACCACCACGAAGATACGCAGTATTTT. This codes for CSATKHHHEDTQYF. V and J are TRBV20-1 and TRBJ2-3; D not resolved. This CDR3 is built from 14 residues. CDR1 DFQATT and CDR2 SNEGSKA come from the germline V gene (reference sequence). Between the trimmed V and J ends, which lost 4 bases and 5 bases, there was a span of 16 bases.